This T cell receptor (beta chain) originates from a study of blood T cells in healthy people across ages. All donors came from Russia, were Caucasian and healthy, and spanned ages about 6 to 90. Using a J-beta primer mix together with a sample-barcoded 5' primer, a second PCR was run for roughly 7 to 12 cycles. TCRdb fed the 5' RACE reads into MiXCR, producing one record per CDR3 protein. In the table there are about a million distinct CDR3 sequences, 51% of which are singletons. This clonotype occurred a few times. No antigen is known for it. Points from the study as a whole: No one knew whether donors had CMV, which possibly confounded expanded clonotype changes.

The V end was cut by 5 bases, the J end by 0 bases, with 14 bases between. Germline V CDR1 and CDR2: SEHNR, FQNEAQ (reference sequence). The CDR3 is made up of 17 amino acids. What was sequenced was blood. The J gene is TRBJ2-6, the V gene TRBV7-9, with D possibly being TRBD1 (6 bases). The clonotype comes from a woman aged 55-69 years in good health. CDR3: CASSQNRASSGANVLTF. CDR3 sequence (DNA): TGTGCCAGCAGCCAAAACAGGGCGAGCTCTGGGGCCAACGTCCTGACTTTC.